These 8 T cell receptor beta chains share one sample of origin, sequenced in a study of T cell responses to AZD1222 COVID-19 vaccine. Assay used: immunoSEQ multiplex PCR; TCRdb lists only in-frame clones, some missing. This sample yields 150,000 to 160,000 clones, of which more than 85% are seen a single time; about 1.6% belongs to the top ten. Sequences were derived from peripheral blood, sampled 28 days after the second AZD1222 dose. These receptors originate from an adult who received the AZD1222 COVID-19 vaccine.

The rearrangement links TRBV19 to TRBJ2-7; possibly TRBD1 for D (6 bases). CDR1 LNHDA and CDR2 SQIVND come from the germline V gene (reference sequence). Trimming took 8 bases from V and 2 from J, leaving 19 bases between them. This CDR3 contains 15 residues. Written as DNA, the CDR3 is TGTGCCAGTCGCCATAACCTCGACAGGCCCTACGAGCAGTACTTC. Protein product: CASRHNLDRPYEQYF.

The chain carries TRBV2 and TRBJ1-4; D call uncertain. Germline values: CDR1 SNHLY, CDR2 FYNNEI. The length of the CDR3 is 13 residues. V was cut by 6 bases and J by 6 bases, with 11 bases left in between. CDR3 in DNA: TGTGCCAGCAGGCCCGGGTGGGATGAAAAACTGTTTTTT. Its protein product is CASRPGWDEKLFF.

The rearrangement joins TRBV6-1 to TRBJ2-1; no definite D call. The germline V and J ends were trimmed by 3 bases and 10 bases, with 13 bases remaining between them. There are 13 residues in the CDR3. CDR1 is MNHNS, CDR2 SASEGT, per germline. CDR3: CASSDAAISEQFF. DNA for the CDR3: TGTGCCAGCAGTGATGCGGCGATTAGCGAGCAGTTCTTC.

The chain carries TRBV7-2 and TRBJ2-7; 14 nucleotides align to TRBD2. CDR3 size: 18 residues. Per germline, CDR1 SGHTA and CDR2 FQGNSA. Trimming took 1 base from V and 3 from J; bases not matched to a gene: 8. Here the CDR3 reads CASSLGRLAGGLFYEQYF. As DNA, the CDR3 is TGTGCCAGCAGCTTAGGGAGACTAGCGGGGGGGCTATTCTACGAGCAGTACTTC. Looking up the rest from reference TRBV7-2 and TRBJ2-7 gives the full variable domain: GAGVSQSPSNKVTEKGKDVELRCDPISGHTALYWYRQSLGQGLEFLIYFQGNSAPDKSGLPSDRFSAERTGGSVSTLTIQRTQQEDSAVYLCASSLGRLAGGLFYEQYFGPGTRLTVT.

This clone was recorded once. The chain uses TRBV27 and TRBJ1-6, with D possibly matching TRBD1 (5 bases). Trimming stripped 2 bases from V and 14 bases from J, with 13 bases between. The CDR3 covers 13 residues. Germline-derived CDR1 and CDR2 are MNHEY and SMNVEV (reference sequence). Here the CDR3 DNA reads TGTGCCAGCAGTTTACTGCGGGGGACCACCCTCCACTTT. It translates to CASSLLRGTTLHF.

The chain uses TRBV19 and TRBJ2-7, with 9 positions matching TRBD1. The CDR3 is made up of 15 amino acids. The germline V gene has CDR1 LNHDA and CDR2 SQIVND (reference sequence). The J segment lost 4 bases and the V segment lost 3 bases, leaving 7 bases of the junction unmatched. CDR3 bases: TGTGCCAGTAGTATGGCGGGACAGGGCTTGTACGAGCAGTACTTC. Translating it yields CASSMAGQGLYEQYF.

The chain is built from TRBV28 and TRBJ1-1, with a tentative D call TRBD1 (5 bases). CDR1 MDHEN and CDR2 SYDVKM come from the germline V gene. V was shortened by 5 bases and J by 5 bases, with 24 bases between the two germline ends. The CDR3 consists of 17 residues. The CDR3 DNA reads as TGTGCCAGCAGTCCCTGGAGCCTCGGGCAGGGCAATACTGAAGCTTTCTTT. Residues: CASSPWSLGQGNTEAFF.

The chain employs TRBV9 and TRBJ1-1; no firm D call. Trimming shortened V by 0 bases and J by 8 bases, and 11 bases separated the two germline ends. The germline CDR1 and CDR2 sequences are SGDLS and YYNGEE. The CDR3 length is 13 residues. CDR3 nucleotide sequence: TGTGCCAGCAGCGTAGTTGGCCCGTCAGAAGCTTTCTTT. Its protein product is CASSVVGPSEAFF.